This is a list of T cell receptor beta chains from one sample in a study of T cell clonotyping in hematopoietic cell transplantation. TCRdb keeps only in-frame clones here, not all; method: immunoSEQ multiplex PCR. Here the sample spans tens of thousands of clones, more than 65% being singletons. Source: peripheral blood mononuclear cells, taken before stem cell transplant. Receptors originate from a woman aged 55-75 years with acute myeloid leukemia. Some clones in this sample may be carry-over from other donors' samples. The CDR3 runs from the conserved cysteine through the conserved F or W. Some rows mark clone size as missing; the rest say once, few, many or name a class of expanded clone.

TRBV7-9	TRBJ2-1	NA	CASSLGRTRGNEQFF
TRBV7-8	TRBJ1-1	NA	CASSLGRRNTEAFF
TRBV6-5	TRBJ1-1	NA	CASRGTPGTEAFF
TRBV6-1	TRBJ2-7	NA	CASSEAPPRGGGSSEQYF
TRBV6-5	TRBJ1-2	NA	CASSYGSREIGYTF
TRBV7-2	TRBJ2-7	NA	CASSLAWDEQYF
TRBV7-8	TRBJ2-1	NA	CASSTGAEQFF
TRBV19	TRBJ2-5	NA	CASARSGIWETQYF
TRBV29-1	TRBJ1-5	NA	CSVTTGDGQPQHF
TRBV6-5	TRBJ1-4	NA	CASSYGVGTNEKLFF
TRBV7-3	TRBJ2-7	NA	CASSMGLAGAFSYEQYF
TRBV2	TRBJ2-2	NA	CASWSGANTGELFF
TRBV7-2	TRBJ1-5	NA	CASSLEAGGNQPQHF
TRBV2	TRBJ2-3	NA	CASSKSRGADTQYF
TRBV2	TRBJ2-7	NA	CASSVGGAYEQYF
TRBV11-2	TRBJ2-3	NA	CASSTRGLPGTDTQYF
TRBV11-2	TRBJ1-2	NA	CASSLERQSNYGYTF
TRBV4-2	TRBJ1-6	NA	CASSQEDREGSPLHF
TRBV7-2	TRBJ2-7	NA	CASSLTQGPISYEQYF
TRBV25-1	TRBJ1-2	NA	CASSEFQGKGNYGYTF
TRBV5-4	TRBJ2-7	NA	CASSSPSGGNEQYF
TRBV19	TRBJ2-2	NA	CASSSDRGRDWTGELFF
TRBV4-1	TRBJ2-5	NA	CASSQDLGTGGRETQYF
TRBV4-3	TRBJ1-2	NA	CASSQERSLPNYGYTF
TRBV4-1	TRBJ1-1	NA	CASSPTWSRTERKNTEAFF
TRBV6-1	TRBJ2-7	NA	CASSVWPVYEQYF
TRBV11-3	TRBJ2-1	NA	CASSFGTEYNEQFF
TRBV9	TRBJ1-4	once	CASSAGRGGEKLFF
TRBV4-3	TRBJ2-7	NA	CASSRGQGTSYEQYF
TRBV7-9	TRBJ2-5	NA	CASSSAMATQETQYF
TRBV5-6	TRBJ1-2	once	CASSLRANYGYTF
TRBV28	TRBJ1-2	NA	CATGDRARSRYTF
TRBV7-2	TRBJ1-2	NA	CASSHLTGTTNYGYTF
TRBV11-1	TRBJ2-7	NA	CASSLGSGGYEQYF
TRBV6-6	TRBJ1-1	NA	CASSPSGGFNTEAFF
TRBV2	TRBJ1-5	NA	CASMAPGRNNQPQHF
TRBV13	TRBJ2-7	NA	CASSSTIGPSYEQYF
TRBV9	TRBJ2-7	few	CASSPWTGGDEQYF
TRBV11-3	TRBJ2-2	NA	CASSSSPGELFF
TRBV21-1	TRBJ1-2	NA	CASRHYGYTF
TRBV27	TRBJ2-3	NA	CASPIEGLAGPRDTQYF
TRBV7-2	TRBJ1-2	NA	CASSLRVTGTNYGYTF
TRBV5-1	TRBJ2-1	NA	CASSLGLHNEQFF